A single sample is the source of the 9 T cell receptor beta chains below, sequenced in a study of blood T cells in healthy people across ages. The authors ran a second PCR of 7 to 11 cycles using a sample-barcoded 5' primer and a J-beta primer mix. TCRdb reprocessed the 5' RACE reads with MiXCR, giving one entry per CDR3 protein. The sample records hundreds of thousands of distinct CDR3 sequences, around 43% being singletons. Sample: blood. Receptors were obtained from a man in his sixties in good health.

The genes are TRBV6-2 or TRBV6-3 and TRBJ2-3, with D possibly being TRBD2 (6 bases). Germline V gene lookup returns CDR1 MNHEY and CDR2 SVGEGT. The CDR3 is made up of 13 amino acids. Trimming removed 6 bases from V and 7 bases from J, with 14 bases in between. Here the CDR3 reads CASSRDSSNTQYF. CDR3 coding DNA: TGTGCCAGCAGCCGGGACTCTTCGAATACGCAGTATTTT.

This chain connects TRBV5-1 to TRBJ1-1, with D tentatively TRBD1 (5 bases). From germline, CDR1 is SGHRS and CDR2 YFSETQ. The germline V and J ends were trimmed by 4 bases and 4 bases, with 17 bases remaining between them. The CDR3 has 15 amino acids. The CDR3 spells CASSLSSGRGTEAFF. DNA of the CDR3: TGCGCCAGCAGCCTGTCCTCAGGGAGGGGCACTGAAGCTTTCTTT.

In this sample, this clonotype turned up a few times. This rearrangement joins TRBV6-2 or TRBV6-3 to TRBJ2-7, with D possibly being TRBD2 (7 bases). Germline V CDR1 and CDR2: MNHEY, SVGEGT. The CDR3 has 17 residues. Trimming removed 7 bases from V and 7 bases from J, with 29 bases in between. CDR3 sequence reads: CASKHPPMRGPYNEQYF. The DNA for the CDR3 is TGTGCCAGCAAGCACCCTCCTATGCGGGGGCCTTACAATGAGCAGTACTTC.

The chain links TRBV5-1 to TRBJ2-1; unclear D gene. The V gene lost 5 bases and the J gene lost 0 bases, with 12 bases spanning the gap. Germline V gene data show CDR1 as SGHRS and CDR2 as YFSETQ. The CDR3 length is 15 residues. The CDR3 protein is CASSHDVSSYNEQFF. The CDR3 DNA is TGCGCCAGCAGTCATGACGTGAGCTCCTACAATGAGCAGTTCTTC.

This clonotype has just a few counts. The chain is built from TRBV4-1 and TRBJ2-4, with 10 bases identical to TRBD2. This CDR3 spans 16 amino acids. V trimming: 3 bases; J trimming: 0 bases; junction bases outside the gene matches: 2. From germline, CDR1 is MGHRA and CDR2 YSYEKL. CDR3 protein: CASSQGTSEAKNIQYF. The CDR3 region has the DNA TGCGCCAGCAGCCAGGGGACTAGCGAAGCCAAAAACATTCAGTACTTC.

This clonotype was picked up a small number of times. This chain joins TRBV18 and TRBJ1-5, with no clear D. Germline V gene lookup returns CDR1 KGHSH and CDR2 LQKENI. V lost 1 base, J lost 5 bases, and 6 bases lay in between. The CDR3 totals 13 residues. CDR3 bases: TGTGCCAGCTCACCACTTACAGATCAGCCCCAGCATTTT. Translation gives CASSPLTDQPQHF.

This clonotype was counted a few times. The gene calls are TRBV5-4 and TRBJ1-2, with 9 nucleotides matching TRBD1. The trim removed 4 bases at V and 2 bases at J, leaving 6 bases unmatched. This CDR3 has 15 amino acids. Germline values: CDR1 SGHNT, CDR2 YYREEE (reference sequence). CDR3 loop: CASSQQTGGNYGYTF. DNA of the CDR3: TGTGCCAGCAGCCAACAGACAGGGGGGAACTATGGCTACACCTTC.

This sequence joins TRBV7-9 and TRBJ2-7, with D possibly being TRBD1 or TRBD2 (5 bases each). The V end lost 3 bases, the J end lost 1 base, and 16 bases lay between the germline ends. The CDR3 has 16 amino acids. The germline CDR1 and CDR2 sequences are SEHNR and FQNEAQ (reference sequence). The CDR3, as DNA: TGTGCCAGCAGCTTCGAGGGCAGGGTCCTTTCCTACGAGCAGTACTTC. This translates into CASSFEGRVLSYEQYF.

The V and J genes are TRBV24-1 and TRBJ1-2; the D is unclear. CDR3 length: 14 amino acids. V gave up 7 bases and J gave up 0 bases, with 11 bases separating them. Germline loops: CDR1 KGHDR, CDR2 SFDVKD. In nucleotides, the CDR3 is TGTGCCACCAGAGAATCCGGGACTAACTATGGCTACACCTTC. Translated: CATRESGTNYGYTF.